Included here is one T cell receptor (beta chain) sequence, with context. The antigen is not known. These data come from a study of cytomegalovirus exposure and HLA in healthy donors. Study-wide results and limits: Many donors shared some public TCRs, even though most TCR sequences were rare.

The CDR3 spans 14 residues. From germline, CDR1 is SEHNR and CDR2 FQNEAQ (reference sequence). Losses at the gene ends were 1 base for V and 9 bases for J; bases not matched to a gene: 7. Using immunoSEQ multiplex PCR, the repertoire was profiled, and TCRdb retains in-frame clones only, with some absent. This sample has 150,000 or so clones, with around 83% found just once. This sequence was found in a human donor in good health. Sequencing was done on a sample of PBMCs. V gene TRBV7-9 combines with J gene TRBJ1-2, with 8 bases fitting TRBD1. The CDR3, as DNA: TGTGCCAGCAGCTTAGAGACAGGGGCGCGGCGCTACACCTTC. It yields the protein CASSLETGARRYTF.